This T cell receptor (beta chain) came from a study of cytomegalovirus exposure and HLA in healthy donors. With 60 Vbeta and 13 Jbeta primers, the PCR was carried out. Here immunoSEQ multiplex PCR was the method, and the copy in TCRdb shows in-frame clones only, minus some. The sample totals around 84,000 clones. The donors, nominally healthy at sampling, likely had unrecorded immune exposures. V was trimmed by 3 bases and J by 2 bases, leaving 6 bases between them. Germline CDR1 SQVTM, CDR2 ANQGSEA. The CDR3 has 12 residues. The sample consisted of PBMCs. V and J are TRBV29-1 and TRBJ2-3; D gene uncertain. This TCR came from a man under 40 in good health and CMV-seronegative. The CDR3 DNA is TGCAGCGTTGATCAGGTCACAGATACGCAGTATTTT. Amino acids: CSVDQVTDTQYF.